This record concerns one TCR beta chain sequence. As yet, its antigen is unknown. Measured with immunoSEQ multiplex PCR; TCRdb has only the in-frame clones, and not every one. The profile shows about 73,000 clones, roughly 75% of them singletons. The record originates from a study of vaccination effects on CD4 cells after COVID-19. Subsequent to a culture period of under 11 days, CD4+ T cells were isolated. Subjects were given two BNT162b2 or mRNA-1273 vaccine doses. V dropped 3 bases and J dropped 6 bases, with 7 bases sitting between them. The CDR3 contains 13 residues. The germline V gene encodes CDR1 KGHDR and CDR2 SFDVKD.

J is TRBJ2-2 and V is TRBV24-1; D gene uncertain. This TCR came from a human donor who received a COVID-19 vaccine. This sample comprised CD4+ T cells from PBMCs cultured without peptide, obtained after COVID-19 vaccination. DNA of the CDR3: TGTGCCACCAGTGATCGTAATGCCGGGGAGCTGTTTTTT. Protein product: CATSDRNAGELFF.